The clone carrying this T cell receptor beta chain was recorded many times. The data derive from a study of T cells after yellow fever vaccination. The wider study: SMART-Seq v4 Ultra Low Input handled preparation of low-cell-number fractions.

TCRdb reprocessed the 5' RACE reads via MiXCR and lists one record per CDR3 protein. Among 95,000 to 100,000 distinct CDR3 sequences, about 6% were seen once, and the ten largest hold about two fifths. This clonotype originated in a man younger than 35 who received the YFV17D yellow fever vaccine. Material: CD8+ T cells sorted from PBMCs, obtained 10 days after the yellow fever booster vaccination.

CDR3 bases: TGTGCCAGCAGCTTAGTTCCCGGGGAGCTGTTTTTT. The encoded protein is CASSLVPGELFF. The chain has TRBV7-9 and TRBJ2-2, with D unclear. Germline CDR1 SEHNR, CDR2 FQNEAQ (reference sequence). V was trimmed by 1 base and J by 6 bases, leaving 3 bases between them. The CDR3 is 12 amino acids.